This T cell receptor beta chain was sequenced in a study of T cell repertoires in cytomegalovirus infection. In regard to this clonotype: Its target is not known.

In TCRdb, the reads were re-called with MiXCR into one record per CDR3 protein. The table lists about 770,000 distinct CDR3 sequences, about 29% of them singletons. The source was cultured CD8+ T cells from PBMCs, collected from culture after CMV antigen stimulation. The TCR originated in a human donor in good health (CMV status not recorded). Some clones in this sample may be carry-over from other donors' samples.

In DNA, the CDR3 is TGTGCCAGTAATGCAGGGGTAAGCACAGATACGCAGTATTTT. It is translated as CASNAGVSTDTQYF. The genes are TRBV19 and TRBJ2-3; weak D call: TRBD1 (6 bases). Germline loops: CDR1 LNHDA, CDR2 SQIVND (reference sequence). V gave up 7 bases and J gave up 0 bases, with 11 bases separating them. The CDR3 consists of 14 residues.